These 25 T cell receptor beta chains share one sample of origin, sequenced in a study of T-cell memory formation after mild COVID-19. Each CDR3 protein is one row after TCRdb ran MiXCR on the 5' RACE reads. The sample has hundreds of thousands of distinct CDR3 sequences, about a sixth seen once. The sample comprised PBMCs or a T cell subset sorted from them (not recorded which). The source of these receptors is a man younger than 30 who had mild COVID-19 (a few samples of this study predate the infection). Cell type and time point are not known.

This clonotype was picked up a small number of times. The CDR3 nucleotides read TGTGCCAGCAGGATGCGGGGGGCCGCCTACAATGAGCAGTTCTTC. Translating it yields CASRMRGAAYNEQFF. The rearrangement uses TRBV5-6 and TRBJ2-1, with TRBD2 matching 8 bases. CDR3 length: 15 residues. Germline CDR1 is SGHDT and CDR2 is YYEEEE. V gave up 5 bases and J gave up 2 bases; unmatched junction bases: 6.

This clonotype came up a few times. CDR3 DNA: TGTGCCAGCAGCTTATTTTCACAGAGCAATCAGCCCCAGCATTTT. Encoded protein: CASSLFSQSNQPQHF. The rearrangement joins TRBV7-8 to TRBJ1-5; D remains ambiguous. Looked up from germline, CDR1 is SGHVS and CDR2 is FQNEAQ. The CDR3 extends over 15 amino acids. Trimming removed 2 bases at V and 1 base at J, with 9 bases between.

V is TRBV4-2 and J is TRBJ1-1; D might be TRBD1 (5 bases). Germline CDR1 is LGHNA and CDR2 is YNFKEQ. The V gene lost 1 base and the J gene lost 1 base, with 10 bases spanning the gap. This CDR3 has 15 residues. The CDR3, as DNA: TGTGCCAGCAGCCAAGGGGGGGAAGAGAACACTGAAGCTTTCTTT. It yields the protein CASSQGGEENTEAFF.

The table lists this clonotype with a few counts. The V and J genes are TRBV11-2 and TRBJ1-5; 8 bases align to TRBD1. Per the germline V gene, CDR1 is SGHAT and CDR2 is FQNNGV. This CDR3 contains 13 residues. J gave up 7 bases and V 5 bases, and 4 bases lay outside the gene matches. CDR3 in DNA: TGTGCCAGCAGCCCGGACAGGGCCCAGCCCCAGCATTTT. This translates into CASSPDRAQPQHF.

This clonotype was counted many times. The chain links TRBV7-2 to TRBJ1-1; D might be TRBD1 (6 bases). Trimming left V 5 bases short and J 6 bases short, with 22 bases between. The germline V gene has CDR1 SGHTA and CDR2 FQGNSA. The CDR3 consists of 16 residues. The CDR3 region has the DNA TGTGCCAGCAGCCGCTCCCGGGGGGCTTCTTTGGCTGAAGCTTTCTTT. Residues: CASSRSRGASLAEAFF.

This clonotype turned up a few times. CDR3 sequence (DNA): TGTGCCAGCAGCAGCTCCAGGAGACTAAGCTCCTACAATGAGCAGTTCTTC. This codes for CASSSSRRLSSYNEQFF. The chain is built from TRBV7-2 and TRBJ2-1; D is perhaps TRBD2 (5 bases). Trimming took off 5 bases at V and 0 bases at J, with 17 bases between the two ends. The germline gives CDR1 SGHTA, CDR2 FQGNSA. The CDR3 sequence is 17 residues long.

The chain has TRBV20-1 and TRBJ1-1; D gene ambiguous. Looked up from germline, CDR1 is DFQATT and CDR2 is SNEGSKA (reference sequence). This CDR3 is 12 amino acids long. Trimming pared 1 base from V and 6 bases from J, leaving 9 bases between. CDR3 residues: CSARGEGAEAFF. The CDR3 DNA is TGCAGTGCTAGAGGCGAAGGAGCTGAAGCTTTCTTT.

This clonotype appeared a few times. The genes are TRBV7-2 and TRBJ2-5; 10 nucleotides agree with TRBD2. Germline V lookup: CDR1 SGHTA, CDR2 FQGNSA. The CDR3 length is 18 residues. J gave up 0 bases and V 0 bases, and 7 bases lay outside the gene matches. As DNA, the CDR3 is TGTGCCAGCAGCTTAGCTCCAGCGGGGGGGCTGTACCAAGAGACCCAGTACTTC. Its protein product is CASSLAPAGGLYQETQYF.

This chain links TRBV5-5 with TRBJ2-4, with D possibly matching TRBD2 (7 bases). CDR1 is SGHKS, CDR2 YYEKEE, per germline (reference sequence). The CDR3 has 14 residues. V was clipped by 2 bases and J by 5 bases, with 11 bases between them. This CDR3 reads CASSLSGGENIQYF. Here the CDR3 DNA reads TGTGCCAGCAGCTTATCGGGGGGCGAAAACATTCAGTACTTC.

This chain connects TRBV7-8 to TRBJ2-3; 10 bases match TRBD2. The V gene's germline CDR1 is SGHVS and CDR2 FQNEAQ. The length of the CDR3 is 16 residues. Unmatched junction bases numbered 5, after V lost 1 base and J lost 4 bases. The CDR3 loop reads CASSLELAGRSDTQYF. CDR3 in DNA: TGTGCCAGCAGCTTAGAACTAGCGGGGCGCTCAGATACGCAGTATTTT. The full variable domain, completed using reference TRBV7-8 and TRBJ2-3, is GAGVSQSPRYKVAKRGQDVALRCDPISGHVSLFWYQQALGQGPEFLTYFQNEAQLDKSGLPSDRFFAERPEGSVSTLKIQRTQQEDSAVYLCASSLELAGRSDTQYFGPGTRLTVL.

This clonotype was seen many times. V usage is TRBV28 and J usage is TRBJ1-6; a possible D gene is TRBD1 (6 bases). The germline V and J ends were trimmed by 6 bases and 6 bases, with 15 bases remaining between them. CDR3 length: 15 amino acids. The V gene's germline CDR1 is MDHEN and CDR2 SYDVKM. CDR3 bases: TGTGCCAGCAGCCCGATGGGGGCGCTTAATTCACCCCTCCACTTT. Translated: CASSPMGALNSPLHF.

This chain uses TRBV11-2 with TRBJ2-7, with D possibly being TRBD2 (5 bases). Looked up from germline, CDR1 is SGHAT and CDR2 is FQNNGV. Trimming took off 5 bases at V and 3 bases at J, with 8 bases between the two ends. The CDR3 contains 12 residues. The CDR3 region has the DNA TGTGCCAGCAGCGGACGGGGCTACGAGCAGTACGTC. It specifies CASSGRGYEQYV.

This clonotype has a handful of counts. V gene TRBV7-9 combines with J gene TRBJ1-2; no reliable D call. V lost 6 bases, J lost 4 bases, and 18 bases lay in between. Germline loops: CDR1 SEHNR, CDR2 FQNEAQ (reference sequence). The length of the CDR3 is 15 residues. The CDR3 region is CASSREISPSYGYTF. In nucleotides, the CDR3 is TGTGCCAGCAGTCGAGAGATCAGCCCGAGCTATGGCTACACCTTC.

This clonotype was observed a few times. This sequence joins TRBV5-1 and TRBJ2-3; 9 nucleotides match TRBD2. V was clipped by 0 bases and J by 6 bases; unmatched bases: 11. Per the germline V gene, CDR1 is SGHRS and CDR2 is YFSETQ. This CDR3 has 17 residues. The CDR3 reads CASSLGLLAGPGDTQYF. The CDR3 DNA sequence: TGCGCCAGCAGCTTGGGCCTCCTAGCGGGGCCGGGGGATACGCAGTATTTT.

V is TRBV20-1 and J is TRBJ2-5; no clear D gene. The CDR3 is 13 residues long. CDR1 is DFQATT, CDR2 SNEGSKA, per germline (reference sequence). V was shortened by 2 bases and J by 1 base, with 8 bases between the two germline ends. CDR3 sequence (DNA): TGCAGTGCTAGAAGGTTCGGCCAAGAGACCCAGTACTTC. This codes for CSARRFGQETQYF.

This clonotype occurred a few times. The V gene is TRBV29-1, the J gene TRBJ2-1; no clear D gene. The germline gives CDR1 SQVTM, CDR2 ANQGSEA. V lost 0 bases and J lost 6, with 9 bases in between. The CDR3 length is 13 residues. CDR3 loop: CSVEEAVLNEQFF. In DNA, the CDR3 is TGCAGCGTTGAAGAAGCTGTCCTCAATGAGCAGTTCTTC.

This clonotype was observed a few times. The V gene is TRBV7-3, the J gene TRBJ2-3; 8 bases line up with TRBD1. Germline assignment: CDR1 SGHTA and CDR2 FQGTGA. This CDR3 is 15 amino acids long. Unmatched junction bases numbered 5, after V lost 2 bases and J lost 4 bases. In nucleotides, the CDR3 is TGTGCCAGCAGCTTACAGGGGGCGAGCTCAGATACGCAGTATTTT. Translation: CASSLQGASSDTQYF.

This clonotype was observed a handful of times. The V and J genes are TRBV10-1 and TRBJ2-5; 8 nucleotides align to TRBD1. This CDR3 has 16 residues. Germline V lookup: CDR1 WNHNN, CDR2 SYGVQD (reference sequence). After removal of 6 bases from V and 0 bases from J, the junction contained 9 bases not matched to a gene. The DNA for the CDR3 is TGCGCCAGCAGCCATGGACAGGGCACGTACCAAGAGACCCAGTACTTC. It encodes CASSHGQGTYQETQYF.

This clonotype was detected only a few times. The V gene is TRBV6-2 or TRBV6-3, the J gene TRBJ1-5; TRBD1 matches at 7 bases. This CDR3 comprises 16 residues. V gave up 6 bases and J gave up 7 bases; unmatched junction bases: 15. Germline V gives CDR1 MNHEY, CDR2 SVGEGT. Here the CDR3 reads CASSRRQGARGQPQHF. CDR3 sequence (DNA): TGTGCCAGCAGCCGAAGACAGGGAGCAAGGGGCCAGCCCCAGCATTTT.

This clonotype showed up just a few times. The V and J genes are TRBV7-3 and TRBJ2-5; D perhaps matches TRBD2 (5 bases). Germline V gene data show CDR1 as SGHTA and CDR2 as FQGTGA. The ends were cut back, 5 bases at V and 5 bases at J, with 21 bases in the middle. The CDR3 has 16 amino acids. The CDR3 DNA sequence: TGTGCCAGCAGCCCCGAGGGCCAGAATTGGTTGGAGACCCAGTACTTC. As protein: CASSPEGQNWLETQYF.

The chain recombines TRBV7-9 with TRBJ2-1; 8 positions agree with TRBD2. This CDR3 is built from 14 residues. V lost 4 bases to trimming and J lost 4 bases; unmatched junction nucleotides: 3. Germline V gives CDR1 SEHNR, CDR2 FQNEAQ (reference sequence). The CDR3: CASSSRGDYNEQFF. The CDR3 coding sequence is TGTGCCAGCAGCTCGCGGGGGGATTACAATGAGCAGTTCTTC. The variable domain in full, completed from reference TRBV7-9 and TRBJ2-1, reads DTGVSQNPRHKITKRGQNVTFRCDPISEHNRLYWYRQTLGQGPEFLTYFQNEAQLEKSRLLSDRFSAERPKGSFSTLEIQRTEQGDSAMYLCASSSRGDYNEQFFGPGTRLTVL.

As concerns this clonotype: No DNA is shown, since the ends of the CDR3 on it are uncertain; the CDR3 is the one TCRdb lists. This chain joins TRBV4-2 and TRBJ1-3; the DNA was not compared with TRBD1, the D call given in the table. Per the germline V gene, CDR1 is LGHNA and CDR2 is YNFKEQ. The length of the CDR3 is 15 amino acids, counting both ends. CDR3 residues: CASSQDWAPGAQLRF.

The chain has TRBV7-2 and TRBJ1-2; 7 bases are a match to TRBD1. Trimming at V came to 8 bases and at J to 2 bases, leaving 5 bases not matched to a gene. Germline V gives CDR1 SGHTA, CDR2 FQGNSA. CDR3 size: 13 residues. The CDR3 spells CASSTGNNYGYTF. CDR3 in DNA: TGTGCCAGCTCGACAGGGAACAACTATGGCTACACCTTC.

This rearrangement joins TRBV11-2 to TRBJ2-3; a possible D gene is TRBD2 (5 bases). From germline, CDR1 is SGHAT and CDR2 FQNNGV. V gave up 5 bases and J gave up 0 bases, with 12 bases separating them. CDR3 length: 15 amino acids. CDR3 DNA: TGTGCCAGCAGCACATATTCGGGAAGCACAGATACGCAGTATTTT. Translation: CASSTYSGSTDTQYF.

This clonotype was observed a handful of times. The chain has TRBV30 and TRBJ2-7; 7 bases line up with TRBD2. This CDR3 is 16 amino acids long. Germline CDR1 is GTSNPN and CDR2 is SVGIG (reference sequence). V shed 0 bases, J shed 0 bases, and the junction held 8 bases outside the gene matches. Here the CDR3 DNA reads TGTGCCTGGAGTGTACGGTGGCGGGAGAACTCCTACGAGCAGTACTTC. Its translation: CAWSVRWRENSYEQYF. The entire variable domain, with the rest obtained from reference TRBV30 and TRBJ2-7, is as follows: SQTIHQWPATLVQPVGSPLSLECTVEGTSNPNLYWYRQAAGRGLQLLFYSVGIGQISSEVPQNLSASRPQDRQFILSSKKLLLSDSGFYLCAWSVRWRENSYEQYFGPGTRLTVT.